This T cell receptor (beta chain) was identified in a study of blood T cell repertoires in COVID-19. Profiling relied on immunoSEQ multiplex PCR, and the TCRdb table lists in-frame clones only, not all of them. The sample has under 60,000 clones, 89% seen once; the top ten hold roughly 1.6%. Trimming at V came to 4 bases and at J to 1 base, leaving 5 bases not matched to a gene. Germline V gene data show CDR1 as SGHRS and CDR2 as YFSETQ. This CDR3 is built from 16 residues. This clone came up once. Sequenced material: peripheral blood. The rearrangement joins TRBV5-1 to TRBJ1-3, with 10 bases aligning to TRBD1. The TCR was taken from a man between 60 and 70 years old with acute or convalescent COVID-19. CDR3 sequence (DNA): TGCGCCAGCAGCCCCCGGGACAGGGGTTCTGGAAACACCATATATTTT. It codes for CASSPRDRGSGNTIYF.